A selection of T cell receptor beta chains follows, all from one sample in a study of siplizumab effects on memory and regulatory T cells. Sequenced by immunoSEQ multiplex PCR; TCRdb stores in-frame clones only, minus some. The data show tens of thousands of clones, over 80% seen once. The sample consisted of Tregs sorted from blood. Every receptor here comes from a human donor in good health. The CDR3 runs from the conserved cysteine through the conserved F or W. The D gene is left open where the match is weak. Expanded clones get a size class; other rows say once, few or many, or leave the size out.

.,TRBJ2-5,TRBD2,TRBV5-1,TGCGCCAGCTCTACTAGCGGGGGCCGTGGGGAGACCCAGTACTTC,CASSTSGGRGETQYF
.,TRBJ2-7,.,TRBV5-1,TGCGCCAGCAGCTTGAATTTTGGGGACGCCAACCAGTACTTC,CASSLNFGDANQYF
.,TRBJ1-2,.,TRBV21-1,TGTGCCAGCAGCTGGCCGGTATGGGGCTACACCTTC,CASSWPVWGYTF
.,TRBJ2-6,.,TRBV30,TGTGCCTGGAGTACAACTCCTGCAGGGAGCTCTGGGGCCAACGTCCTGACTTTC,CAWSTTPAGSSGANVLTF
.,TRBJ1-6,.,TRBV19,TGTGCCAGTAGGATCCGAAGCCAGGGCCAGATGTATAATTCACCCCTCCACTTT,CASRIRSQGQMYNSPLHF
.,TRBJ1-1,TRBD1,TRBV7-9,TGTGCCAGCAGCCCCGGGACAGTCACTGAAGCTTTCTTT,CASSPGTVTEAFF
.,TRBJ1-2,TRBD1,TRBV19,TGTGCCAGTAGTTCCAAGGGACAGGGTCCTTTTAACTATGGCTACACCTTC,CASSSKGQGPFNYGYTF
.,TRBJ1-6,TRBD1,TRBV5-1,TGCGCCAGCAGCTTAACCGGGACAGATAATTCACCCCTCCACTTT,CASSLTGTDNSPLHF
.,TRBJ2-3,.,TRBV6-5,TGTGCCAGCAATCAGGGGGGGCTAGATACGCAGTATTTT,CASNQGGLDTQYF
.,TRBJ1-5,.,TRBV7-9,TGTGCCAGCAGCCGCGGCACCTACAATCAGCCCCAGCATTTT,CASSRGTYNQPQHF
few,TRBJ1-6,.,TRBV28,TGTGCCAGCAGCCAAACCGGGACACCCGGGGGACCCCTCCACTTT,CASSQTGTPGGPLHF
.,TRBJ2-1,.,TRBV19,TGTGCCAGTAGTAGGCCGGAACTAGGTCAGGGTGAGCAGTTCTTC,CASSRPELGQGEQFF
.,TRBJ2-6,.,TRBV4-3,TGCGCCAGCAGCGGAGCAGGGTCTGGGGCCAACGTCCTGACTTTC,CASSGAGSGANVLTF
.,TRBJ2-4,.,TRBV2,TGTGCCAGCAGGGAGGTTATGACAGGCAAAGCCAAAAACATTCAGTACTTC,CASREVMTGKAKNIQYF
.,TRBJ1-2,TRBD1,TRBV6-4,TGTGCCAGCAGTCTGACAGGGGGAGCCAACTATGGCTACACCTTC,CASSLTGGANYGYTF
.,TRBJ2-7,TRBD2,TRBV7-9,TGTGCCAGCAGCTTACTAGCGGAGCTCGAGCAGTACTTC,CASSLLAELEQYF
once,TRBJ1-1,.,TRBV7-9,TGTGCCAGCAGCTCGGGAGTGAACACTGAAGCTTTCTTT,CASSSGVNTEAFF
.,TRBJ2-7,TRBD1,TRBV11-2,TGTGCCAGCAGCTACGACAGGGGAGAGCAGTACTTC,CASSYDRGEQYF
.,TRBJ1-1,.,TRBV7-2,TGTGCCAGCAGCTTAGCCGGGGGGCTCCGGTTCACTGAAGCTTTCTTT,CASSLAGGLRFTEAFF
.,TRBJ1-1,.,TRBV7-6,TGTGCCAGCAGTACAGGGCTGAACACTGAAGCTTTCTTT,CASSTGLNTEAFF
once,TRBJ2-1,TRBD2,TRBV18,TGTGCCAGCTCACCACAACCTGGACTAGTATTGAATGAGCAGTTCTTC,CASSPQPGLVLNEQFF
.,TRBJ1-1,TRBD1,TRBV28,TGTGCCAGCAGTTTGCATCCAGGGGGGCAAGCTTTCTTT,CASSLHPGGQAFF
.,TRBJ1-1,.,TRBV19,TGTGCCAGTAGAAATCCAAGGCTCATATCGAACACTGAAGCTTTCTTT,CASRNPRLISNTEAFF
.,TRBJ1-1,.,TRBV5-6,TGTGCCAGCAGCTTGGGTCGGGGGTGGACTGAAGCTTTCTTT,CASSLGRGWTEAFF
.,TRBJ2-5,.,TRBV5-4,TGTGCCAGCAGTCAAGGGTGGGATGAGACCCAGTACTTC,CASSQGWDETQYF
.,TRBJ1-1,TRBD1,TRBV5-6,TGTGCCAGCAGCATAGGGACAGGGCGCCCCATGAACACTGAAGCTTTCTTT,CASSIGTGRPMNTEAFF